This entry lists 32 T cell receptor beta chains sequenced from one sample in a study of T cell repertoires in cytomegalovirus infection. TCRdb redid the calling of the reads with MiXCR, one entry per CDR3 protein. Among a few hundred thousand distinct CDR3 sequences listed, 15% to 20% were seen once. Sequencing was performed on PBMCs. These receptor sequences come from a human donor in good health (CMV status not recorded). Some clones in this sample may be carry-over from other donors' samples.

The chain has TRBV2 and TRBJ1-5, with D perhaps TRBD1 (6 bases). This CDR3 has 14 amino acids. The V end was cut by 3 bases, the J end by 5 bases, with 11 bases between. Germline V CDR1 and CDR2: SNHLY, FYNNEI. The CDR3 DNA reads TGTGCCAGCAGTGACGTGACAGGCCATCAGCCCCAGCATTTT. It specifies CASSDVTGHQPQHF.

The chain employs TRBV15 and TRBJ2-3, with a possible D match to TRBD2 (5 bases). The CDR3 is made up of 14 amino acids. The V end lost 1 base, the J end lost 5 bases, and 10 bases lay between the germline ends. Germline V lookup: CDR1 LNHNV, CDR2 YYDKDF (reference sequence). Written as DNA, the CDR3 is TGTGCCACCAGCAGAGCGGGATTTCGAGATACGCAGTATTTT. Residues: CATSRAGFRDTQYF.

The count of this clonotype is one. The chain recombines TRBV10-3 with TRBJ2-5; either TRBD1 or TRBD2 may supply D (5 bases each). The CDR3 is made up of 14 amino acids. In germline, CDR1 is ENHRY, CDR2 SYGVKD. The V end lost 3 bases, the J end lost 3 bases, and 11 bases lay between the germline ends. In DNA, the CDR3 is TGTGCCATCAGTGAAGGACTGGGGGAAGAGACCCAGTACTTC. It codes for CAISEGLGEETQYF.

This clonotype turned up a few times. The V and J genes are TRBV5-4 and TRBJ2-5; D possibly corresponds to TRBD1 (6 bases). This CDR3 has 14 amino acids. Germline V CDR1 and CDR2: SGHNT, YYREEE (reference sequence). Trimming took off 0 bases at V and 5 bases at J, with 11 bases between the two ends. As DNA, the CDR3 is TGTGCCAGCAGCTTGGTTGGGGGCGCCGAGACCCAGTACTTC. Translating it yields CASSLVGGAETQYF.

This clonotype was detected ten times or more. This chain connects TRBV12-3 or TRBV12-4 to TRBJ1-5; D unresolved. The CDR3 is made up of 13 amino acids. Trimming stripped 10 bases from V and 7 bases from J, with 17 bases between. This CDR3 is CATKGRGSQPQHF. As DNA, the CDR3 is TGTGCCACCAAAGGGCGGGGAAGCCAGCCCCAGCATTTT.

This sequence joins TRBV20-1 and TRBJ2-1; 11 positions agree with TRBD2. The junction had 12 bases not matched to a gene; V was cut back by 5 bases and J by 9 bases. There are 15 residues in the CDR3. CDR1 and CDR2 from the germline V gene are DFQATT and SNEGSKA (reference sequence). This CDR3 reads CSAGKPILAGGEQFF. For the CDR3, the DNA is TGCAGTGCTGGAAAGCCCATCCTAGCGGGAGGTGAGCAGTTCTTC.

This chain joins TRBV7-9 and TRBJ2-1; the D gene is possibly TRBD1 (6 bases). Germline lookup yields CDR1 SEHNR and CDR2 FQNEAQ (reference sequence). With 6 bases removed from V and 2 bases from J, the gap between germline ends came to 14 bases. CDR3 size: 15 residues. The CDR3 here is CASRPTGLAYNEQFF. The CDR3 nucleotides read TGTGCCAGCAGGCCCACAGGGTTGGCCTACAATGAGCAGTTCTTC.

This clonotype showed up many times. The chain links TRBV7-8 to TRBJ2-1; the D call may be TRBD1 or TRBD2 (5 bases each). Looked up from germline, CDR1 is SGHVS and CDR2 is FQNEAQ. Deletions cut 2 bases from V and 6 bases from J, with 14 bases between. The CDR3 has 15 residues. In nucleotides, the CDR3 is TGTGCCAGCAGCTTATCAGGGAGTCGGTCCAATGAGCAGTTCTTC. This encodes CASSLSGSRSNEQFF. Combining the CDR3 with reference TRBV7-8 and TRBJ2-1 gives the whole variable domain GAGVSQSPRYKVAKRGQDVALRCDPISGHVSLFWYQQALGQGPEFLTYFQNEAQLDKSGLPSDRFFAERPEGSVSTLKIQRTQQEDSAVYLCASSLSGSRSNEQFFGPGTRLTVL.

On this clonotype: One junction end disagrees with the germline gene, perhaps due to a read error. The rearrangement uses TRBV12-3 or TRBV12-4 and TRBJ2-7; TRBD2 matches at 10 bases. The CDR3 is 13 residues long. CDR3 amino acids: CASSVAGGHEQYF. For the CDR3, the DNA is TGTGCCAGCAGTGTAGCGGGAGGCCACGAGCAGTACTTC.

This sequence joins TRBV12-3 or TRBV12-4 and TRBJ1-1, with D possibly TRBD1 on 6 matching bases. The V end lost 0 bases, the J end lost 5 bases, and 19 bases lay between the germline ends. This CDR3 is 17 amino acids long. The CDR3 region is CASSLALGGVGWTEAFF. CDR3 DNA sequence: TGTGCCAGCAGTTTAGCTTTGGGGGGCGTCGGGTGGACTGAAGCTTTCTTT.

In this sample, this clonotype turned up a few times. V and J are TRBV5-4 and TRBJ2-7; no clear D gene. The CDR3 has 15 amino acids. V lost 4 bases and J lost 2, with 16 bases in between. Germline V lookup: CDR1 SGHNT, CDR2 YYREEE (reference sequence). The CDR3 coding sequence is TGTGCCAGCAGCCTATTAAAGGGATCCGCCTACGAGCAGTACTTC. As protein: CASSLLKGSAYEQYF.

The chain employs TRBV14 and TRBJ1-6, with D possibly TRBD1 on 5 matching bases. Germline CDR1 and CDR2: SGHDN and FVKESK. Trimming removed 4 bases from V and 7 bases from J, with 14 bases in between. CDR3 length: 15 residues. The CDR3 loop is CASSPQTGANSPLHF. In DNA form, the CDR3 reads TGTGCCAGCAGCCCACAGACCGGGGCAAATTCACCCCTCCACTTT.

J is TRBJ2-5 and V is TRBV20-1, with 7 bases matching TRBD2. CDR3 length: 13 amino acids. CDR1 is DFQATT, CDR2 SNEGSKA, per germline (reference sequence). The V and J ends lost 4 bases and 9 bases, in that order; junction bases with no gene match: 11. CDR3 residues: CSATASGGWPQYF. The CDR3 DNA reads as TGCAGTGCTACGGCTAGCGGTGGGTGGCCCCAGTACTTC.

The gene calls are TRBV29-1 and TRBJ2-1, with D perhaps matching TRBD2 (6 bases). V was shortened by 8 bases and J by 0 bases, with 11 bases between the two germline ends. This CDR3 is built from 13 residues. CDR1 and CDR2 from the germline V gene are SQVTM and ANQGSEA. This CDR3 reads CSFMRGSYNEQFF. In DNA form, the CDR3 reads TGCAGCTTTATGCGGGGCTCCTACAATGAGCAGTTCTTC.

In this sample, this clonotype turned up many times. The chain joins TRBV29-1 to TRBJ1-2, with TRBD1 identical over 8 bases. Trimming at V came to 6 bases and at J to 8 bases, leaving 2 bases not matched to a gene. The CDR3 totals 10 residues. Germline V lookup: CDR1 SQVTM, CDR2 ANQGSEA. The DNA for the CDR3 is TGCAGCGTGGACAGGGACGGCTACACCTTC. Protein sequence: CSVDRDGYTF.

J is TRBJ2-7 and V is TRBV18, with 7 bases that match TRBD2. The CDR3 is 13 residues long. From germline, CDR1 is KGHSH and CDR2 LQKENI. The junction had 3 bases not matched to a gene; V was cut back by 6 bases and J by 1 base. Written as DNA, the CDR3 is TGTGCCAGCTCCCAGCGGGGTTCCTACGAGCAGTACTTC. Residues: CASSQRGSYEQYF.

This clonotype occurred once. This sequence may be a read error, since a much larger clone differs from it by one base. The chain carries TRBV4-2 and TRBJ2-3; D uncertain. From germline, CDR1 is LGHNA and CDR2 YNFKEQ. CDR3 length equals 13 residues. The CDR3 DNA sequence: TGTGCCAGCAGCCAACATCCGGCAGACACGCAGTATTTT. Translating gives CASSQHPADTQYF.

This clonotype has a count of ten or more. The chain combines TRBV5-1 with TRBJ1-5; no clear D gene. The CDR3 has 14 residues. V shed 0 bases and J shed 1 base, with 5 bases lying between them. Per germline, CDR1 SGHRS and CDR2 YFSETQ. The DNA of the CDR3 is TGCGCCAGCAGCTTGGGGGTCAGCAATCAGCCCCAGCATTTT. Its translation is CASSLGVSNQPQHF. The variable domain in full, completed from reference TRBV5-1 and TRBJ1-5, reads KAGVTQTPRYLIKTRGQQVTLSCSPISGHRSVSWYQQTPGQGLQFLFEYFSETQRNKGNFPGRFSGRQFSNSRSEMNVSTLELGDSALYLCASSLGVSNQPQHFGDGTRLSIL.

This clonotype appeared once. The J gene is TRBJ2-3, the V gene TRBV12-3 or TRBV12-4; no firm D call. This CDR3 comprises 16 residues. The V end was cut by 1 base, the J end by 2 bases, with 13 bases between. CDR3 nucleotides: TGTGCCAGCAGTTTAGGTGGCATTGGAAACACAGATACGCAGTATTTT. This translates into CASSLGGIGNTDTQYF.

This clonotype occurred a few times. This chain links TRBV11-2 with TRBJ2-3; D is perhaps TRBD2 (6 bases). Trimming removed 3 bases from V and 2 bases from J, with 18 bases in between. This CDR3 is 17 amino acids long. The V gene's germline CDR1 is SGHAT and CDR2 FQNNGV. The DNA of the CDR3 is TGTGCCAGCAGCTTTTCCTACTTTAGCGGAACCACAGATACGCAGTATTTT. This codes for CASSFSYFSGTTDTQYF. The complete variable domain, with remaining parts taken from reference TRBV11-2 and TRBJ2-3, reads EAGVAQSPRYKIIEKRQSVAFWCNPISGHATLYWYQQILGQGPKLLIQFQNNGVVDDSQLPKDRFSAERLKGVDSTLKIQPAKLEDSAVYLCASSFSYFSGTTDTQYFGPGTRLTVL.

The chain couples TRBV20-1 to TRBJ1-1; possibly TRBD1 for D (6 bases). The CDR3 runs 13 residues. Germline CDR1 and CDR2: DFQATT and SNEGSKA (reference sequence). V was clipped by 3 bases and J by 4 bases, with 12 bases between them. CDR3 residues: CSARRGAGTEAFF. As DNA, the CDR3 is TGCAGTGCTAGGCGGGGGGCGGGCACTGAAGCTTTCTTT.

There are many counts of this clonotype. The chain recombines TRBV7-2 with TRBJ2-2, with D tentatively TRBD2 (6 bases). CDR1 is SGHTA, CDR2 FQGNSA, per germline. This CDR3 contains 17 residues. V lost 2 bases and J 7 bases, leaving 20 bases between the germline ends. The CDR3: CASSLRGFREARGELFF. In DNA, the CDR3 is TGTGCCAGCAGCTTAAGGGGTTTCAGGGAGGCACGCGGGGAGCTGTTTTTT.

This clonotype was observed at least ten times. The V call is TRBV7-2, the J call TRBJ2-5; 13 nucleotides agree with TRBD2. V was pared by 5 bases and J by 5 bases, with 14 bases of the junction left unmatched. The germline V gene has CDR1 SGHTA and CDR2 FQGNSA. CDR3 length: 18 residues. This chain's CDR3 is CASSPQPGTSGIWETQYF. CDR3 nucleotides: TGTGCCAGCAGCCCGCAGCCCGGGACTAGCGGGATTTGGGAGACCCAGTACTTC.

The J gene is TRBJ2-1, the V gene TRBV19; perhaps TRBD2 as D (6 bases). CDR3 length: 15 residues. Germline values: CDR1 LNHDA, CDR2 SQIVND (reference sequence). Trimming removed 1 base from V and 9 bases from J, with 16 bases in between. The CDR3 DNA reads TGTGCCAGTAGTATAGTTCCTAGCGAGTTGACTGAGCAGTTCTTC. It codes for CASSIVPSELTEQFF.

There are a few counts of this clonotype. This chain uses TRBV19 with TRBJ1-1, with unresolved D. Per germline, CDR1 LNHDA and CDR2 SQIVND (reference sequence). This CDR3 is 13 amino acids long. Trimming left V 5 bases short and J 5 bases short, with 12 bases between. The CDR3 reads CASSPSPQTEAFF. As DNA, the CDR3 is TGTGCCAGTAGTCCCTCTCCCCAAACTGAAGCTTTCTTT.

This clonotype was seen many times. The genes are TRBV7-2 and TRBJ2-5; the match to TRBD2 covers 13 bases. V was pared by 6 bases and J by 4 bases, with 5 bases of the junction left unmatched. The CDR3 consists of 15 residues. CDR1 is SGHTA, CDR2 FQGNSA, per germline. For the CDR3, the DNA is TGTGCCAGCAGTCGGACTAGCGGGAGACCAGAGACCCAGTACTTC. This sequence encodes CASSRTSGRPETQYF.

The chain links TRBV18 to TRBJ1-1; D is unresolved. From germline, CDR1 is KGHSH and CDR2 LQKENI. The CDR3 is made up of 14 amino acids. The V gene lost 3 bases and the J gene lost 1 base, with 9 bases spanning the gap. The CDR3 loop reads CASSPAGSNTEAFF. In nucleotides, the CDR3 is TGTGCCAGCTCACCCGCAGGATCGAACACTGAAGCTTTCTTT.

V gene TRBV20-1 combines with J gene TRBJ1-1; TRBD1 aligns across 10 bases. There are 12 residues in the CDR3. V lost 6 bases to trimming and J lost 3 bases; unmatched junction nucleotides: 1. Germline V gene data show CDR1 as DFQATT and CDR2 as SNEGSKA (reference sequence). CDR3 in DNA: TGCAGTGCCGGGACAGGGGACACTGAAGCTTTCTTT. It translates to CSAGTGDTEAFF.

The chain's CDR3 is CASSSPGTPSKGPYNEQFF. The CDR3 DNA is TGTGCCAGCAGTTCCCCCGGGACACCTTCGAAGGGCCCCTACAATGAGCAGTTCTTC. The chain links TRBV6-2 or TRBV6-3 to TRBJ2-1, with TRBD1 as a possible D gene (6 bases). Germline CDR1 and CDR2: MNHEY and SVGEGT. The CDR3 runs to 19 residues. The V gene lost 4 bases and the J gene lost 2 bases, with 24 bases spanning the gap.

The chain combines TRBV5-5 with TRBJ1-1, with D possibly matching TRBD1 (6 bases). CDR3 length: 18 residues. Germline loops: CDR1 SGHKS, CDR2 YYEKEE (reference sequence). Trimming took off 6 bases at V and 0 bases at J, with 24 bases between the two ends. The CDR3 coding sequence is TGTGCCAGCACCCCCTTGGGCCGGGGGCGCGGGATGAACACTGAAGCTTTCTTT. Translated, it gives CASTPLGRGRGMNTEAFF.

The chain joins TRBV12-3 or TRBV12-4 to TRBJ1-2, with 8 nucleotides matching TRBD1. V lost 4 bases and J lost 7; bases outside the gene matches: 5. The CDR3 runs 13 residues. The CDR3 DNA sequence: TGTGCCAGCAGTTGGGGACAGGTCTCTGGCTACACCTTC. It translates to CASSWGQVSGYTF.

A few counts support this clonotype. The chain recombines TRBV12-3 or TRBV12-4 with TRBJ2-3; no definite D call. There are 14 residues in the CDR3. The V end lost 4 bases, the J end lost 7 bases, and 15 bases lay between the germline ends. CDR3 sequence: CASSYAGPRNTQYF. CDR3 sequence (DNA): TGTGCCAGCAGTTACGCCGGGCCCCGTAATACGCAGTATTTT.